Shown below are 21 T cell receptor beta chains from a single sample sequenced in a study of blood T cell repertoires in COVID-19. The table came from immunoSEQ multiplex PCR; TCRdb's copy has only in-frame clones and leaves some out. The table shows 330,000 or so clones, with 88% occurring only once. The sequenced material came from PBMCs or T cells enriched from blood (not recorded which). These TCRs come from a man aged 25-45 years who had recovered from COVID-19.

The chain has TRBV6-5 and TRBJ1-2; 7 nucleotides agree with TRBD1. Germline CDR1 and CDR2: MNHEY and SVGAGI. CDR3 size: 14 residues. J lost 10 bases, V lost 0 bases, and 8 bases had no gene match. The CDR3 protein is CASSYSYRGEDYTF. The CDR3, as DNA: TGTGCCAGCAGTTACTCGTACAGGGGCGAGGACTACACCTTC.

This clone has only one observation. Here the CDR3 DNA reads TGTGCCAGCAGCCGGACAGGGGGTGAGCAGTACTTC. It encodes CASSRTGGEQYF. The chain links TRBV7-2 to TRBJ2-7; 10 bases are a match to TRBD1. There are 12 residues in the CDR3. The J segment lost 7 bases and the V segment lost 5 bases, leaving 2 bases of the junction unmatched. Looked up from germline, CDR1 is SGHTA and CDR2 is FQGNSA.

A remark on this clone: This sample also contains other DNA sequences that code for the same CDR3. V usage is TRBV5-1 and J usage is TRBJ1-3; 10 bases fit TRBD1. The CDR3 consists of 16 residues. V was clipped by 0 bases and J by 4 bases; unmatched bases: 4. Germline CDR1 is SGHRS and CDR2 is YFSETQ. The CDR3 region is CASSLEGQGPGNTIYF. The CDR3 region has the DNA TGCGCCAGCAGCTTGGAGGGACAGGGGCCAGGAAACACCATATATTTT. The complete variable domain, with remaining parts taken from reference TRBV5-1 and TRBJ1-3, reads KAGVTQTPRYLIKTRGQQVTLSCSPISGHRSVSWYQQTPGQGLQFLFEYFSETQRNKGNFPGRFSGRQFSNSRSEMNVSTLELGDSALYLCASSLEGQGPGNTIYFGEGSWLTVV.

The V gene is TRBV19, the J gene TRBJ1-1; TRBD1 agrees at 7 bases. Unmatched junction bases numbered 18, after V lost 5 bases and J lost 0 bases. The germline CDR1 and CDR2 sequences are LNHDA and SQIVND (reference sequence). The CDR3 is 19 residues long. The CDR3 DNA sequence: TGTGCCAGTAGTTCTCCCCCTGATTGGGGACAGCTCATGAACACTGAAGCTTTCTTT. Protein product: CASSSPPDWGQLMNTEAFF.

The chain couples TRBV6-5 to TRBJ2-7, with D unclear. V lost 6 bases, J lost 0 bases, and 9 bases lay in between. This CDR3 is 13 amino acids long. Germline V gives CDR1 MNHEY, CDR2 SVGAGI. The CDR3 loop reads CASRGIASYEQYF. In nucleotides, the CDR3 is TGTGCCAGCAGAGGAATAGCCTCCTACGAGCAGTACTTC.

The chain has TRBV2 and TRBJ1-4; D may be TRBD1 (6 bases). In germline, CDR1 is SNHLY, CDR2 FYNNEI. The CDR3 loop spans 15 amino acids. V was pared by 6 bases and J by 3 bases, with 14 bases between. CDR3 in amino acids: CASSEQGTANEKLFF. The CDR3, as DNA: TGTGCCAGCAGCGAACAGGGTACAGCTAATGAAAAACTGTTTTTT. Combining the CDR3 with reference TRBV2 and TRBJ1-4 gives the whole variable domain EPEVTQTPSHQVTQMGQEVILRCVPISNHLYFYWYRQILGQKVEFLVSFYNNEISEKSEIFDDQFSVERPDGSNFTLKIRSTKLEDSAMYFCASSEQGTANEKLFFGSGTQLSVL.

J is TRBJ1-2 and V is TRBV7-2; 7 positions match TRBD1. The CDR3 spans 15 residues. Germline V gene data show CDR1 as SGHTA and CDR2 as FQGNSA. V gave up 2 bases and J gave up 2 bases; unmatched junction bases: 5. Here the CDR3 reads CASSLIGGQNYGYTF. Here the CDR3 DNA reads TGTGCCAGCAGCTTAATCGGGGGACAGAACTATGGCTACACCTTC.

The rearrangement links TRBV10-1 to TRBJ2-3, with TRBD1 matching over 9 bases. The V gene's germline CDR1 is WNHNN and CDR2 SYGVQD (reference sequence). The ends lost 3 bases at V and 4 bases at J; junction bases unmatched: 2. The CDR3 sequence is 14 residues long. CDR3 in DNA: TGCGCCAGCAGTGAAGGACAGGGGTCAGATACGCAGTATTTT. Its protein product is CASSEGQGSDTQYF.

The chain carries TRBV6-5 and TRBJ2-2; 8 bases agree with TRBD1. Germline V gene data show CDR1 as MNHEY and CDR2 as SVGAGI. The CDR3 consists of 15 residues. Unmatched junction bases numbered 8, after V lost 9 bases and J lost 2 bases. This CDR3 reads CASSRTGSNTGELFF. CDR3 sequence (DNA): TGTGCCAGTTCCAGGACAGGGTCAAACACCGGGGAGCTGTTTTTT.

This chain joins TRBV3-1 (or the pseudogene TRBV3-2) and TRBJ2-2, with 14 nucleotides matching TRBD2. This CDR3 is 15 amino acids long. The J segment lost 5 bases and the V segment lost 4 bases, leaving 0 bases of the junction unmatched. Looked up from germline, CDR1 is LGHDT and CDR2 is YNNKEL (reference sequence). The CDR3 coding sequence is TGTGCCAGCAGCCGGACTAGCGGGGGGACCGGGGAGCTGTTTTTT. This encodes CASSRTSGGTGELFF.

The chain uses TRBV19 and TRBJ1-4, with D hard to call. This CDR3 has 15 amino acids. From germline, CDR1 is LNHDA and CDR2 SQIVND (reference sequence). Trimming stripped 8 bases from V and 5 bases from J, with 18 bases between. CDR3 loop: CASRFLRGNNEKLFF. The CDR3, as DNA: TGTGCCAGTCGCTTTCTCCGAGGGAACAATGAAAAACTGTTTTTT.

This chain uses TRBV6-5 with TRBJ1-1, with a tentative D call TRBD1 (5 bases). V gave up 6 bases and J gave up 4 bases, with 12 bases separating them. Germline values: CDR1 MNHEY, CDR2 SVGAGI. The length of the CDR3 is 13 residues. The CDR3 DNA reads TGTGCCAGCAGCGATTTGGGGGGCACTGAAGCTTTCTTT. This encodes CASSDLGGTEAFF.

The chain has TRBV6-5 and TRBJ1-1; TRBD1 agrees at 7 bases. The trim removed 5 bases at V and 1 base at J, leaving 7 bases unmatched. CDR1 is MNHEY, CDR2 SVGAGI, per germline. There are 15 residues in the CDR3. CDR3 DNA sequence: TGTGCCAGCAGTACCGGACAGGACTGGAACACTGAAGCTTTCTTT. Residues: CASSTGQDWNTEAFF.

This chain connects TRBV10-2 to TRBJ1-5, with 9 bases identical to TRBD1. V lost 1 base to trimming and J lost 6 bases; unmatched junction nucleotides: 7. Germline loops: CDR1 WSHSY, CDR2 SAAADI. CDR3 size: 16 residues. The CDR3 DNA follows: TGCGCCAGCAGTGAGTTTACTACAGGGGGCGGTCAGCCCCAGCATTTT. Protein: CASSEFTTGGGQPQHF.

The chain joins TRBV7-2 to TRBJ2-2; a possible D gene is TRBD2 (5 bases). CDR3 length: 13 residues. Trimming took 5 bases from V and 7 from J, leaving 11 bases between them. Germline CDR1 is SGHTA and CDR2 is FQGNSA. Here the CDR3 reads CASSPWGDGELFF. CDR3 in DNA: TGTGCCAGCAGCCCTTGGGGAGACGGGGAGCTGTTTTTT. The whole variable domain, remainder taken from reference TRBV7-2 and TRBJ2-2, is GAGVSQSPSNKVTEKGKDVELRCDPISGHTALYWYRQSLGQGLEFLIYFQGNSAPDKSGLPSDRFSAERTGGSVSTLTIQRTQQEDSAVYLCASSPWGDGELFFGEGSRLTVL.

This chain uses TRBV7-2 with TRBJ2-7; D unresolved. Germline V gene sequence: CDR1 SGHTA, CDR2 FQGNSA. The V gene lost 1 base and the J gene lost 0 bases, with 13 bases spanning the gap. The CDR3 spans 16 residues. The CDR3 DNA reads as TGTGCCAGCAGCTTAGGGCACCTCCCTTCCTCCTACGAGCAGTACTTC. Amino acids: CASSLGHLPSSYEQYF.

The chain employs TRBV15 and TRBJ1-4; 10 positions match TRBD1. The CDR3 covers 16 residues. Trimming at V came to 0 bases and at J to 5 bases, leaving 3 bases not matched to a gene. From germline, CDR1 is LNHNV and CDR2 YYDKDF (reference sequence). As DNA, the CDR3 is TGTGCCACCAGCAGAGAAAGGGGACAGGGGAATGAAAAACTGTTTTTT. It translates to CATSRERGQGNEKLFF. Full variable domain (outside the CDR3, taken from reference TRBV15 and TRBJ1-4): DAMVIQNPRYQVTQFGKPVTLSCSQTLNHNVMYWYQQKSSQAPKLLFHYYDKDFNNEADTPDNFQSRRPNTSFCFLDIRSPGLGDTAMYLCATSRERGQGNEKLFFGSGTQLSVL.

The chain joins TRBV10-1 to TRBJ1-1; 7 positions match TRBD1. Per the germline V gene, CDR1 is WNHNN and CDR2 is SYGVQD (reference sequence). This CDR3 has 18 amino acids. V was pared by 2 bases and J by 1 base, with 13 bases of the junction left unmatched. The CDR3 DNA is TGCGCCAGCAGTGAGCCCCCCGAGGGACAGCGGAGGAACACTGAAGCTTTCTTT. Protein sequence: CASSEPPEGQRRNTEAFF.

The chain has TRBV7-2 and TRBJ1-3, with 7 bases aligning to TRBD1. The V segment lost 5 bases and the J segment 0 bases; nucleotides outside the gene matches: 4. Per germline, CDR1 SGHTA and CDR2 FQGNSA. This CDR3 region has 15 residues. The CDR3 bases are TGTGCCAGCAGCCCCAGGACAGGCTCTGGAAACACCATATATTTT. It is translated as CASSPRTGSGNTIYF.

The rearrangement links TRBV14 to TRBJ1-6; no reliable D call. CDR3 size: 16 residues. V was cut by 1 base and J by 6 bases, with 13 bases left in between. Germline V gene sequence: CDR1 SGHDN, CDR2 FVKESK. CDR3 residues: CASSQVGGQRNSPLHF. The CDR3 DNA follows: TGTGCCAGCAGCCAAGTGGGTGGGCAACGTAATTCACCCCTCCACTTT.

The CDR3 here is CASSSQGTGVEQYF. The CDR3 bases are TGTGCCAGCAGCTCCCAAGGGACAGGGGTCGAGCAGTACTTC. The rearrangement links TRBV11-2 to TRBJ2-7; 10 bases are a match to TRBD1. Germline V CDR1 and CDR2: SGHAT, FQNNGV. The length of the CDR3 is 14 residues. Unmatched junction bases numbered 6, after V lost 4 bases and J lost 6 bases.